One sample yielded the 27 T cell receptor beta chains listed below, sequenced in a study of cytomegalovirus exposure and HLA in healthy donors. PCR amplification relied on 60 Vbeta primers (plus 13 Jbeta primers). This table comes from immunoSEQ multiplex PCR, and its TCRdb copy is limited to in-frame clones, with some not included. The repertoire holds about 200,000 clones, more than 85% seen once, with 1.5% to 2% in the top ten. The sequenced sample consisted of PBMCs. These receptors came from a woman aged 18-30 years in good health and CMV-seronegative.

The chain combines TRBV6-1 with TRBJ2-7, with TRBD2 matching 9 bases. The CDR3 loop spans 11 amino acids. The germline V gene encodes CDR1 MNHNS and CDR2 SASEGT. CDR3 in DNA: TGTGCGGGCGGGGGGGTTGTCGAGCAGTACTTC. The encoded protein is CAGGGVVEQYF.

The V gene is TRBV5-6, the J gene TRBJ1-6; tentatively, D is TRBD1 (6 bases). Germline CDR1 reads SGHDT; CDR2 reads YYEEEE. The CDR3 sequence is 16 residues long. Trimming took 4 bases from V and 4 from J, leaving 15 bases between them. The CDR3 region has the DNA TGTGCCAGCAGCCCCACCGGGACACATTATAATTCACCCCTCCACTTT. It codes for CASSPTGTHYNSPLHF.

This clone was seen many times. This sequence joins TRBV25-1 and TRBJ2-3; 11 bases are a match to TRBD2. The trim removed 7 bases at V and 2 bases at J, leaving 2 bases unmatched. CDR3 length: 14 residues. Germline V gene data show CDR1 as MGHDK and CDR2 as SYGVNS. DNA for the CDR3: TGTGCCAGCATGGGACTAGCGGACACAGATACGCAGTATTTT. Protein sequence: CASMGLADTDTQYF.

This sequence joins TRBV19 and TRBJ1-3; D not certain. Germline V gives CDR1 LNHDA, CDR2 SQIVND (reference sequence). CDR3 size: 14 residues. V lost 1 base to trimming and J lost 1 base, with 5 bases between them. The CDR3 is CASSIVTSGNTIYF. CDR3 bases: TGTGCCAGTAGTATAGTCACTTCTGGAAACACCATATATTTT.

The V gene is TRBV5-5, the J gene TRBJ1-1; D is possibly TRBD1 (6 bases). V shed 1 base and J shed 5 bases, with 21 bases lying between them. The length of the CDR3 is 17 residues. The germline V gene encodes CDR1 SGHKS and CDR2 YYEKEE (reference sequence). The CDR3 loop is CASSLPSTRGSDTEAFF. DNA for the CDR3: TGTGCCAGCAGCTTGCCCTCAACCAGGGGATCGGATACTGAAGCTTTCTTT.

This chain links TRBV9 with TRBJ2-1; maybe TRBD2 (6 bases). Trimming stripped 5 bases from V and 3 bases from J, with 15 bases between. Germline values: CDR1 SGDLS, CDR2 YYNGEE. The CDR3 contains 15 residues. The CDR3 DNA sequence: TGTGCCAGCAGTCTAACTAGCAGGATCTACAATGAGCAGTTCTTC. Its protein product is CASSLTSRIYNEQFF.

This clone appeared a few times. The chain uses TRBV5-4 and TRBJ2-1; D not certain. Trimming removed 4 bases at V and 3 bases at J, with 8 bases between. The germline CDR1 and CDR2 sequences are SGHNT and YYREEE (reference sequence). The CDR3 has 13 residues. The CDR3 bases are TGTGCCAGCAGCGCGAGAATCTACAATGAGCAGTTCTTC. Protein sequence: CASSARIYNEQFF. Based on the CDR3 plus reference TRBV5-4 and TRBJ2-1, the full variable domain is ETGVTQSPTHLIKTRGQQVTLRCSSQSGHNTVSWYQQALGQGPQFIFQYYREEENGRGNFPPRFSGLQFPNYSSELNVNALELDDSALYLCASSARIYNEQFFGPGTRLTVL.

This sequence joins TRBV2 and TRBJ1-5; D not certain. The CDR3 is 15 residues long. The germline CDR1 and CDR2 sequences are SNHLY and FYNNEI. The V gene lost 4 bases and the J gene lost 4 bases, with 14 bases spanning the gap. This chain's CDR3 is CASSGVVRGNQPQHF. The CDR3 nucleotides are TGTGCCAGCAGTGGAGTAGTCAGAGGGAATCAGCCCCAGCATTTT.

The chain joins TRBV5-8 to TRBJ1-1; weak D call: TRBD1 (5 bases). The CDR3 covers 14 residues. Trimming took 0 bases from V and 5 from J, leaving 11 bases between them. Germline lookup yields CDR1 SGHTS and CDR2 YDEGEE. CDR3 DNA sequence: TGTGCCAGCAGCTTGGACGGGGGGATGACTGAAGCTTTCTTT. It codes for CASSLDGGMTEAFF. The complete variable domain, with remaining parts taken from reference TRBV5-8 and TRBJ1-1, reads EAGVTQSPTHLIKTRGQQATLRCSPISGHTSVYWYQQALGLGLQFLLWYDEGEERNRGNFPPRFSGRQFPNYSSELNVNALELEDSALYLCASSLDGGMTEAFFGQGTRLTVV.

This clone was counted a single time. The V gene is TRBV6-1, the J gene TRBJ2-1, with 8 positions matching TRBD2. Trimming took 3 bases from V and 2 from J; bases not matched to a gene: 9. The CDR3 contains 17 residues. Germline CDR1 and CDR2: MNHNS and SASEGT. The CDR3 DNA reads as TGTGCCAGCAGTGACACTCCCCCGGGAGGGCCCTACAATGAGCAGTTCTTC. Its translation is CASSDTPPGGPYNEQFF.

The genes are TRBV21-1 and TRBJ1-2; TRBD1 was called by the table and not checked on the DNA. TRBV21-1 is a known pseudogene. This CDR3 is 15 amino acids long. CDR3 DNA: TGTGCCAGCACCCTGATCAGGCAGGGCTTCCGCGGCTACACCTTC. As protein: CASTLIRQGFRGYTF.

J is TRBJ2-2 and V is TRBV5-4; 7 bases align to TRBD1. The germline V gene encodes CDR1 SGHNT and CDR2 YYREEE (reference sequence). The length of the CDR3 is 17 residues. With V trimmed by 4 bases and J by 1 base, 10 bases remained unmatched. CDR3 coding DNA: TGTGCCAGCAGCCTATCTGTTGACAGGGTGAACACCGGGGAGCTGTTTTTT. Its translation: CASSLSVDRVNTGELFF.

The CDR3 is CASSPQERTEAFF. For the CDR3, the DNA is TGTGCCAGCAGTCCACAGGAGAGGACTGAAGCTTTCTTT. The chain combines TRBV6-5 with TRBJ1-1, with D perhaps TRBD1 (5 bases). Trimming took 5 bases from V and 5 from J, leaving 12 bases between them. This CDR3 region has 13 residues. CDR1 is MNHEY and CDR2 is SVGAGI in the germline V gene.

The chain has TRBV23-1 and TRBJ2-7; a weak D match, TRBD2 (5 bases). TRBV23-1 is filed as an ORF, its function uncertain. There are 16 residues in the CDR3. Trimming took 3 bases from V and 2 from J, leaving 17 bases between them. Here the CDR3 DNA reads TGCGCCAGCAGTCACTGGACTCTAGGGAGAACCTACGAGCAGTACTTC. Amino acid sequence: CASSHWTLGRTYEQYF.

The chain recombines TRBV7-3 with TRBJ2-3; D not certain. CDR1 is SGHTA, CDR2 FQGTGA, per germline. V was cut by 2 bases and J by 7 bases, with 16 bases left in between. The length of the CDR3 is 15 residues. The CDR3, as DNA: TGTGCCAGCAGCTTAGCCCCCTACTCCGTTTATACGCAGTATTTT. Translated: CASSLAPYSVYTQYF.

In this sample, this clone turned up once. This rearrangement joins TRBV14 to TRBJ1-2; D unresolved. The CDR3 contains 12 residues. Germline V gene lookup returns CDR1 SGHDN and CDR2 FVKESK. Trimming left V 4 bases short and J 14 bases short, with 17 bases between. In DNA, the CDR3 is TGTGCCAGCAGCCGAACCGACCGTGCGGGTACCTTC. Its protein product is CASSRTDRAGTF.

The genes are TRBV5-4 and TRBJ2-7, with D possibly matching TRBD1 (5 bases). Trimming removed 4 bases at V and 3 bases at J, with 8 bases between. The CDR3 totals 12 residues. CDR1 is SGHNT, CDR2 YYREEE, per germline (reference sequence). This chain's CDR3 is CASSPDSYEQYF. For the CDR3, the DNA is TGTGCCAGCAGCCCCGACAGCTACGAGCAGTACTTC.

The chain has TRBV21-1 and TRBJ1-1; the D segment call TRBD1 is taken from the table without a DNA check. TRBV21-1 is an annotated pseudogene. This CDR3 is built from 13 residues. CDR3 in amino acids: CASSKARTEGAFF. Here the CDR3 DNA reads TGTGCCAGCAGCAAAGCTAGGACAGAAGGAGCTTTCTTT.

The V gene is TRBV27, the J gene TRBJ1-6; TRBD1 agrees at 7 bases. Looked up from germline, CDR1 is MNHEY and CDR2 is SMNVEV (reference sequence). J was trimmed by 4 bases and V by 3 bases; bases with no gene match: 6. The CDR3 consists of 16 residues. CDR3 coding DNA: TGTGCCAGCAGTTTGTCCGGGACAGAATATAATTCACCCCTCCACTTT. Protein: CASSLSGTEYNSPLHF.

This rearrangement joins TRBV5-6 to TRBJ1-3, with 8 bases lining up with TRBD1. Germline CDR1 is SGHDT and CDR2 is YYEEEE. The CDR3 is made up of 17 amino acids. V lost 0 bases to trimming and J lost 7 bases; unmatched junction nucleotides: 12. CDR3 in DNA: TGTGCCAGCAGCTTGGGTCCCCGGACAGGGCCGGGGAACACCATATATTTT. Protein sequence: CASSLGPRTGPGNTIYF.

This clone was seen a few times. The chain carries TRBV15 and TRBJ2-5, with 8 bases matching TRBD2. This CDR3 comprises 15 residues. V lost 0 bases to trimming and J lost 4 bases; unmatched junction nucleotides: 4. The germline CDR1 and CDR2 sequences are LNHNV and YYDKDF (reference sequence). The CDR3 DNA sequence: TGTGCCACCAGCAGAGATAGAGCGGGGGCAGAGACCCAGTACTTC. This encodes CATSRDRAGAETQYF.

The chain carries TRBV4-1 and TRBJ1-5; no clear D gene. The CDR3 sequence is 14 residues long. Germline values: CDR1 MGHRA, CDR2 YSYEKL. With 4 bases removed from V and 3 bases from J, the gap between germline ends came to 10 bases. The CDR3 nucleotides read TGCGCCAGCAGCCTTACACAATTCAATCAGCCCCAGCATTTT. Translation gives CASSLTQFNQPQHF.

The chain carries TRBV7-9 and TRBJ2-3; TRBD2 matches at 7 bases. This CDR3 region has 18 residues. Germline V lookup: CDR1 SEHNR, CDR2 FQNEAQ (reference sequence). With 1 base clipped from V and 0 bases from J, the junction kept 10 bases outside the gene matches. This CDR3 reads CASSLGSSGLPSTDTQYF. In nucleotides, the CDR3 is TGTGCCAGCAGCTTAGGGTCCTCGGGACTACCAAGCACAGATACGCAGTATTTT.

V usage is TRBV5-1 and J usage is TRBJ2-2; D is unclear. Germline V lookup: CDR1 SGHRS, CDR2 YFSETQ. CDR3 length equals 13 residues. The V gene lost 4 bases and the J gene lost 8 bases, with 12 bases spanning the gap. The CDR3 here is CASSPFAAGELFF. The CDR3 DNA is TGCGCCAGCAGCCCCTTCGCCGCGGGGGAGCTGTTTTTT.

J is TRBJ2-7 and V is TRBV18; TRBD1 matches at 8 bases. V trimming: 3 bases; J trimming: 3 bases; junction bases outside the gene matches: 7. The V gene's germline CDR1 is KGHSH and CDR2 LQKENI. The CDR3 totals 15 residues. CDR3 sequence: CASSPLGQGYYEQYF. CDR3 in DNA: TGTGCCAGCTCACCCCTAGGACAGGGCTACTACGAGCAGTACTTC. The full variable domain, completed using reference TRBV18 and TRBJ2-7, is NAGVMQNPRHLVRRRGQEARLRCSPMKGHSHVYWYRQLPEEGLKFMVYLQKENIIDESGMPKERFSAEFPKEGPSILRIQQVVRGDSAAYFCASSPLGQGYYEQYFGPGTRLTVT.

The chain couples TRBV19 to TRBJ2-3; TRBD2 is a possible D gene (6 bases). The CDR3 has 15 amino acids. V was pared by 1 base and J by 6 bases, with 14 bases between. Germline assignment: CDR1 LNHDA and CDR2 SQIVND (reference sequence). CDR3 nucleotide sequence: TGTGCCAGTAGTATAGGGGGGGATCGTCAGGATACGCAGTATTTT. The encoded protein is CASSIGGDRQDTQYF.

J is TRBJ2-1 and V is TRBV19, with TRBD2 matching over 8 bases. Trimming cost V 0 bases and J 8 bases; bases outside gene matches: 6. Germline V gene lookup returns CDR1 LNHDA and CDR2 SQIVND (reference sequence). The CDR3 has 15 amino acids. CDR3 amino acids: CASSIEGGGRDEQFF. The CDR3 nucleotides are TGTGCCAGTAGTATAGAAGGCGGGGGGCGCGATGAGCAGTTCTTC.